Sequencing of this T cell receptor (beta chain) was carried out in a study of shared clonotypes between healthy human individuals. Clones were read by immunoSEQ multiplex PCR, and TCRdb kept only the in-frame ones, dropping some. The table lists roughly 760,000 clones, under 80% of them singletons, with less than 2% in the top ten. V was clipped by 3 bases and J by 5 bases, with 20 bases between them. CDR3 length: 16 residues. Germline V gene data show CDR1 as SGHDN and CDR2 as FVKESK. Input material: memory CD4+ T cells sorted from blood. Noted subset: CD45RA-negative fraction. This chain connects TRBV14 to TRBJ2-7; D is possibly TRBD1 (6 bases). This TCR was recovered from a woman aged 25 to 39 in good health. The CDR3 loop is CASSHLRGRARDEQYF. The CDR3 coding sequence is TGTGCCAGCAGCCATCTCAGGGGCAGGGCTCGGGACGAGCAGTACTTC.